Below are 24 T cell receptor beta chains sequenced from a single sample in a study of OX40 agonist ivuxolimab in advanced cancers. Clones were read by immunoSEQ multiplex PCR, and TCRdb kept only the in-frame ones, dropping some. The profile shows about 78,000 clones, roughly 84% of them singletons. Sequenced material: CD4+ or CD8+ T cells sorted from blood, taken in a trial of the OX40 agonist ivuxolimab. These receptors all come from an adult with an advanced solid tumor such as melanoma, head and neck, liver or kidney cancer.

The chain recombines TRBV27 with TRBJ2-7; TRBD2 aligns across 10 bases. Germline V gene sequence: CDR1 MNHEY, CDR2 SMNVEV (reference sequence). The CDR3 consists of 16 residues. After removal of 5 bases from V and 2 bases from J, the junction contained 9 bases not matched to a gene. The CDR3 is CASSGTASGRTYEQYF. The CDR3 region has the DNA TGTGCCAGCAGTGGAACCGCTAGCGGGAGAACCTACGAGCAGTACTTC.

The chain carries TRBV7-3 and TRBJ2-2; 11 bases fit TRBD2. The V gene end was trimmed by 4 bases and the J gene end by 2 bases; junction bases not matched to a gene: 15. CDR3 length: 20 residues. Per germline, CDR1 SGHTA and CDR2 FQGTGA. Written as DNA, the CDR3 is TGTGCCAGCAGCTCCTTGCGGGCTAGCGGGGGGTACTATAACACCGGGGAGCTGTTTTTT. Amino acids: CASSSLRASGGYYNTGELFF.

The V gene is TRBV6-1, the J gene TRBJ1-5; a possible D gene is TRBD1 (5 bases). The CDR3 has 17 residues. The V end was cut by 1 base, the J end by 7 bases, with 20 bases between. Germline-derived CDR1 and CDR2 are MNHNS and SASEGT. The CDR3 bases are TGTGCCAGCAGTGAAGTCTCCAGGGCCCTCAGAGGGCAGCCCCAGCATTTT. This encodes CASSEVSRALRGQPQHF.

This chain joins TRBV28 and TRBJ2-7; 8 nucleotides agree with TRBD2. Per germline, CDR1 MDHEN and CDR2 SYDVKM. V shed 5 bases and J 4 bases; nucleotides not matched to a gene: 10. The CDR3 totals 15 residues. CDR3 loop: CASSQRGGWRYEQYF. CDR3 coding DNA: TGTGCCAGCAGTCAACGGGGGGGGTGGCGGTACGAGCAGTACTTC.

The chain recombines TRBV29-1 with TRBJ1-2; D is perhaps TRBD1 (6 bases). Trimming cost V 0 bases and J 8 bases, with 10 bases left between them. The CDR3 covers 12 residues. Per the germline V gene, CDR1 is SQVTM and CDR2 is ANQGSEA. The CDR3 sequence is CSVEEGGGGYTF. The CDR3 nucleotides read TGCAGCGTTGAAGAAGGGGGGGGCGGCTACACCTTC.

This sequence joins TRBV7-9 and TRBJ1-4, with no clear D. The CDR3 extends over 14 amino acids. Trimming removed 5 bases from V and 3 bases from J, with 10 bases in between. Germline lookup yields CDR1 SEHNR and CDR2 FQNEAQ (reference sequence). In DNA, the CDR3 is TGTGCCAGCAGCCACAAGGGCTCTAATGAAAAACTGTTTTTT. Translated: CASSHKGSNEKLFF.

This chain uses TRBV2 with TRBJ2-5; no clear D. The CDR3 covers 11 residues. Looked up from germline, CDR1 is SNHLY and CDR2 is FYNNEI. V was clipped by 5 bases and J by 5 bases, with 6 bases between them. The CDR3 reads CASSPVETQYF. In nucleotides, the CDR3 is TGTGCCAGCAGTCCTGTTGAGACCCAGTACTTC.

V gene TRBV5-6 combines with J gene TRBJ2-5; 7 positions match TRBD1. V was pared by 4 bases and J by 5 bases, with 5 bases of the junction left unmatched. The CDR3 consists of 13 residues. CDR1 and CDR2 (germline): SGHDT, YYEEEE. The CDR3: CASSVTGLETQYF. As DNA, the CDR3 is TGTGCCAGCAGCGTGACAGGGCTGGAGACCCAGTACTTC.

The CDR3, as DNA: TGTGCCAGCAGCTTAGGGGAGGGCCGTGGCTACACCTTC. It encodes CASSLGEGRGYTF. This chain connects TRBV7-9 to TRBJ1-2; D ambiguous. The CDR3 contains 13 residues. Per the germline V gene, CDR1 is SEHNR and CDR2 is FQNEAQ (reference sequence). With 1 base removed from V and 7 bases from J, the gap between germline ends came to 10 bases.

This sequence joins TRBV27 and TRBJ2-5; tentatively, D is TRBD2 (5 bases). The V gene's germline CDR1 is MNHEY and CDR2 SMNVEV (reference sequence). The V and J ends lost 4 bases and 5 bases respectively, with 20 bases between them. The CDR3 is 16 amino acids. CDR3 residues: CASSSLDPGTWETQYF. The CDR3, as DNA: TGTGCCAGCAGTTCCCTCGACCCGGGAACCTGGGAGACCCAGTACTTC.

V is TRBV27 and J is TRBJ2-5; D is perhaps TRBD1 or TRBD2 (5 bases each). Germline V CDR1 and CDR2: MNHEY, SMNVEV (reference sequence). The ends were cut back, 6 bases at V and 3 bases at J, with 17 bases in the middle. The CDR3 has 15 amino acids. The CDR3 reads CASSVIGTSKETQYF. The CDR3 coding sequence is TGTGCCAGCAGCGTAATTGGGACCTCAAAAGAGACCCAGTACTTC.

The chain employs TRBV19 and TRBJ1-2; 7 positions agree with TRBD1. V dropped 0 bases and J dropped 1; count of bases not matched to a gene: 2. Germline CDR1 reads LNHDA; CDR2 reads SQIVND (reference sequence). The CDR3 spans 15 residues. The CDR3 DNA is TGTGCCAGTAGTATAGAGGCAGGGGGTAACTATGGCTACACCTTC. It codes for CASSIEAGGNYGYTF.

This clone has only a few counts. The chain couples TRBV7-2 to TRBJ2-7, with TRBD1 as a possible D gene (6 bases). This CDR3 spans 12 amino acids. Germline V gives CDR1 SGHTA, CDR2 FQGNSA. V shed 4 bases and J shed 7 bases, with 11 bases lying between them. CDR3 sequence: CASSSYREEQYF. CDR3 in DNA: TGTGCCAGCAGCTCGTACAGGGAGGAGCAGTACTTC.

The CDR3 is CASSQDVAGSYEQYF. The CDR3, as DNA: TGTGCCAGCAGTCAGGATGTAGCGGGATCCTACGAGCAGTACTTC. The chain couples TRBV28 to TRBJ2-7; TRBD2 matches 8 bases. Trimming at V came to 5 bases and at J to 1 base, leaving 7 bases not matched to a gene. The CDR3 covers 15 residues. The germline gives CDR1 MDHEN, CDR2 SYDVKM.

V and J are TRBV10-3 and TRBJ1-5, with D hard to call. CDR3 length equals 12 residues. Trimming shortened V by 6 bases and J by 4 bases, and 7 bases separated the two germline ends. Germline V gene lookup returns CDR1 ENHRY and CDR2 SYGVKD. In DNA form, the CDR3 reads TGTGCCATCAGAGGAGAAAATCAGCCCCAGCATTTT. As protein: CAIRGENQPQHF.

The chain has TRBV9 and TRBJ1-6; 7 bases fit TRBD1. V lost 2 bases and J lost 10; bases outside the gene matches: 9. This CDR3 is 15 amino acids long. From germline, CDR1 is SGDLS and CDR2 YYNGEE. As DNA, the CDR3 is TGTGCCAGCAGCGTTGGGACAGAGACAAACTCACCCCTCCACTTT. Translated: CASSVGTETNSPLHF.

This chain's CDR3 is CASSPGQWNEQYF. The CDR3 bases are TGTGCCAGCAGCCCAGGGCAGTGGAACGAGCAGTACTTC. The chain joins TRBV7-9 to TRBJ2-7; D perhaps matches TRBD1 (5 bases). Germline lookup yields CDR1 SEHNR and CDR2 FQNEAQ (reference sequence). This CDR3 comprises 13 residues. V gave up 5 bases and J gave up 5 bases, with 13 bases separating them.

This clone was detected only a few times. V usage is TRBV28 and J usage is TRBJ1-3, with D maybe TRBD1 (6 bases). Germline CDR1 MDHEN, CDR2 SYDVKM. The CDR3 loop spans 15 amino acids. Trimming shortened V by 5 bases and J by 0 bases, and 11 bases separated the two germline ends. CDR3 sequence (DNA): TGTGCCAGCAGTATACCCAGGGGCTCTGGAAACACCATATATTTT. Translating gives CASSIPRGSGNTIYF.

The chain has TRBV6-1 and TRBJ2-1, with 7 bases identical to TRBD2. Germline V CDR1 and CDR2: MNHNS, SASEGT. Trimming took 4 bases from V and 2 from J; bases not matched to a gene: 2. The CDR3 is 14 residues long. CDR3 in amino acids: CASSGRGTYNEQFF. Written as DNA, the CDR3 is TGTGCCAGCAGTGGGCGGGGGACCTACAATGAGCAGTTCTTC.

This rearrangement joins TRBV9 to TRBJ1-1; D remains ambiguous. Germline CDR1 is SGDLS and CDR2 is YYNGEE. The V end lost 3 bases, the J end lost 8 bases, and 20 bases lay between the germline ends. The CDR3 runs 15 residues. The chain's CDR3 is CASSAVPDGPGEAFF. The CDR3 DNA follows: TGTGCCAGCAGCGCCGTTCCGGACGGGCCCGGGGAAGCTTTCTTT. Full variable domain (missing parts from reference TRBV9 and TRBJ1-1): DSGVTQTPKHLITATGQRVTLRCSPRSGDLSVYWYQQSLDQGLQFLIQYYNGEERAKGNILERFSAQQFPDLHSELNLSSLELGDSALYFCASSAVPDGPGEAFFGQGTRLTVV.

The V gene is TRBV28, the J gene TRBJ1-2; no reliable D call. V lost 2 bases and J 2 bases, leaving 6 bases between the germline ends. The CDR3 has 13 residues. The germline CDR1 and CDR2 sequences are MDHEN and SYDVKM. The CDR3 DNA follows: TGTGCCAGCAGTTTAGGCAGGAACTATGGCTACACCTTC. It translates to CASSLGRNYGYTF.

The DNA for the CDR3 is TGTGCCAGCAGCCCATCCTATCGACAGTGGACTGAAGCTTTCTTT. It codes for CASSPSYRQWTEAFF. The J gene is TRBJ1-1, the V gene TRBV7-2; TRBD1 is a possible D gene (5 bases). This CDR3 region has 15 residues. Trimming took off 5 bases at V and 5 bases at J, with 18 bases between the two ends. Looked up from germline, CDR1 is SGHTA and CDR2 is FQGNSA.

DNA for the CDR3: TGTGCCAGCAGTTACTCGACCTCCGGACCTACAGATACGCAGTATTTT. It encodes CASSYSTSGPTDTQYF. The chain joins TRBV6-5 to TRBJ2-3, with unresolved D. V lost 0 bases and J lost 3, with 13 bases in between. From germline, CDR1 is MNHEY and CDR2 SVGAGI. The length of the CDR3 is 16 residues.

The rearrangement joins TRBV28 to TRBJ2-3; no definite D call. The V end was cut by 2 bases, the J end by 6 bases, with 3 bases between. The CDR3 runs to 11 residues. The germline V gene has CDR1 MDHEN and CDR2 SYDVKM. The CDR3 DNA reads TGTGCCAGCAGTTTAAGGGATACGCAGTATTTT. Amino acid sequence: CASSLRDTQYF.